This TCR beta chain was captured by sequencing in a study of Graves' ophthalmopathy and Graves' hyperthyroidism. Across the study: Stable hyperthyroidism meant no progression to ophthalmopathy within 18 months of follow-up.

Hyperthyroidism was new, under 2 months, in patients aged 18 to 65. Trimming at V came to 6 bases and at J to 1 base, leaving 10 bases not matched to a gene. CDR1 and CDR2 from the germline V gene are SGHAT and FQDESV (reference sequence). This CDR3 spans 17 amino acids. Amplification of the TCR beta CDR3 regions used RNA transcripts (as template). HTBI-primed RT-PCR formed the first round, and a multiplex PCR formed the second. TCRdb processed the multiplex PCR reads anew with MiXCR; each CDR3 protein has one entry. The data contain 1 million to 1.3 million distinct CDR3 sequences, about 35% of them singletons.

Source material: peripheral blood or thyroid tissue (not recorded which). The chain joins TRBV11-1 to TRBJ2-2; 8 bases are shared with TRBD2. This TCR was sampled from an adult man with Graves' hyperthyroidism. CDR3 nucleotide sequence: TGTGCCAGCAGTACAAGAGCTGCGGGAGGGAACACCGGGGAGCTGTTTTTT. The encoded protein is CASSTRAAGGNTGELFF.